This is a list of T cell receptor beta chains from one sample in a study of healthy donors' naive CD4 and CD8 T cells. Via MiXCR, TCRdb re-called the reads, giving one row per CDR3 protein. The sample consists of roughly 200,000 distinct CDR3 sequences, about 74% of them appearing once. The sample was naive CD4+ and CD8+ T cells sorted from blood, pooled from several donors. The source is a pool of human donors in good health; the sample pools cells from several healthy donors. Each CDR3 is given with its conserved first and last residue. D genes are given only for firm matches. Rows may omit the clone size; those that give it use once, few, many or a size class.

v_gene: TRBV29-1
j_gene: TRBJ1-1
d_gene: NA
abundance: NA
CDR3nt: TGCAGCGCTGAACGTGGAGGCACTGAAGCTTTCTTT
CDR3aa: CSAERGGTEAFF

v_gene: TRBV29-1
j_gene: TRBJ2-3
d_gene: TRBD2
abundance: NA
CDR3nt: TGCAGCGTTGGCGGGGGTGGCACAGATACGCAGTATTTT
CDR3aa: CSVGGGGTDTQYF

v_gene: TRBV5-5
j_gene: TRBJ2-5
d_gene: NA
abundance: NA
CDR3nt: TGTGCCAGCAGCTTGGTTTCGGGGTGGGAGACCCAGTACTTC
CDR3aa: CASSLVSGWETQYF

v_gene: TRBV5-6
j_gene: TRBJ2-5
d_gene: TRBD2
abundance: NA
CDR3nt: TGTGCCAGCAGGCCTAGCGGGAGGATGGTGGAGACCCAGTACTTC
CDR3aa: CASRPSGRMVETQYF

v_gene: TRBV30
j_gene: TRBJ1-3
d_gene: NA
abundance: few
CDR3nt: TGTGCCTGCCAGGGGACCAATGGAAACACCATATATTTT
CDR3aa: CACQGTNGNTIYF

v_gene: TRBV2
j_gene: TRBJ2-7
d_gene: NA
abundance: NA
CDR3nt: TGTGCCAGCAAGGCCGAGATCGGGAAGGATGGCGAGCAGTACTTC
CDR3aa: CASKAEIGKDGEQYF

v_gene: TRBV29-1
j_gene: TRBJ2-1
d_gene: TRBD1
abundance: NA
CDR3nt: TGCAGCGTCTGGGACAGGGGCTACAATGAGCAGTTCTTC
CDR3aa: CSVWDRGYNEQFF

v_gene: TRBV11-2
j_gene: TRBJ2-1
d_gene: NA
abundance: NA
CDR3nt: TGTGCCAGCAGACCCCTAGGGTTTTGGCAGTTCTTC
CDR3aa: CASRPLGFWQFF

v_gene: TRBV29-1
j_gene: TRBJ2-1
d_gene: NA
abundance: NA
CDR3nt: TGCAGCGTTGTAGGGGCATCTTACTACGTTGAGCAGTTCTTC
CDR3aa: CSVVGASYYVEQFF

v_gene: TRBV29-1
j_gene: TRBJ1-2
d_gene: NA
abundance: NA
CDR3nt: TGCAGCGTTGAAGATCGAGCGGCAGGGATAAACCAAGGCTACACCTTC
CDR3aa: CSVEDRAAGINQGYTF

v_gene: TRBV29-1
j_gene: TRBJ2-3
d_gene: TRBD2
abundance: NA
CDR3nt: TGCAGCGCATTGGGGCGGGAGGGCCGTTTGGTCCCAGATACGCAGTATTTT
CDR3aa: CSALGREGRLVPDTQYF

v_gene: TRBV19
j_gene: TRBJ1-5
d_gene: NA
abundance: NA
CDR3nt: TGTGCCAGTAGTATAGTCAGGCGGAGCAATCAGCCCCAGCATTTT
CDR3aa: CASSIVRRSNQPQHF

v_gene: TRBV18
j_gene: TRBJ1-2
d_gene: NA
abundance: NA
CDR3nt: TGTGCCAGCGCTAATCAGGGGAGCGGCTACACCTTC
CDR3aa: CASANQGSGYTF

v_gene: TRBV29-1
j_gene: TRBJ1-2
d_gene: NA
abundance: NA
CDR3nt: TGCAGCGTTGAAGGAGGCGCGGTCCATAACTATGGCTACACCTTC
CDR3aa: CSVEGGAVHNYGYTF

v_gene: TRBV29-1
j_gene: TRBJ2-2
d_gene: TRBD1
abundance: NA
CDR3nt: TGCAGCGTCCGGGACAGTTACACCGGGGAGCTGTTTTTT
CDR3aa: CSVRDSYTGELFF

v_gene: TRBV27
j_gene: TRBJ1-5
d_gene: TRBD1
abundance: NA
CDR3nt: TGTGCCAGCAGCCTAACAGGGGGCTTGAATCAGCCCCAGCATTTT
CDR3aa: CASSLTGGLNQPQHF

v_gene: TRBV5-1
j_gene: TRBJ2-5
d_gene: TRBD1
abundance: once
CDR3nt: TGCGCCAGCAGACCTAGCAGGGGGGAGACCCAGTACTTC
CDR3aa: CASRPSRGETQYF

v_gene: TRBV6-5
j_gene: TRBJ1-4
d_gene: NA
abundance: NA
CDR3nt: TGTGCCAGCAGTTACTCGTCCGGGCCTGGAAAACTGTTTTTT
CDR3aa: CASSYSSGPGKLFF

v_gene: TRBV18
j_gene: TRBJ2-7
d_gene: TRBD1
abundance: NA
CDR3nt: TGTGCCAGCTCACCACTGGGACAGGGAGGCGAGCAGTACTTC
CDR3aa: CASSPLGQGGEQYF

v_gene: TRBV6-5
j_gene: TRBJ1-1
d_gene: NA
abundance: NA
CDR3nt: TGTGCCAGCAGTTACTCTCGAGGGATGAACACTGAAGCTTTCTTT
CDR3aa: CASSYSRGMNTEAFF

v_gene: TRBV19
j_gene: TRBJ2-6
d_gene: NA
abundance: NA
CDR3nt: TGTGCCAGTAGTTCCTTATCCTATGGGGCCAACGTCCTGACTTTC
CDR3aa: CASSSLSYGANVLTF

v_gene: TRBV6-2/TRBV6-3
j_gene: TRBJ2-7
d_gene: TRBD2
abundance: few
CDR3nt: TGTGCCGCGCATCGGGCGGGAGTAATCTACGAGCAGTACTTC
CDR3aa: CAAHRAGVIYEQYF

v_gene: TRBV27
j_gene: TRBJ2-3
d_gene: NA
abundance: few
CDR3nt: TGTGCCAGCAGTTTGTCCGAGACTAATGCCGATACGCAGTATTTT
CDR3aa: CASSLSETNADTQYF

v_gene: TRBV29-1
j_gene: TRBJ2-5
d_gene: NA
abundance: few
CDR3nt: TGCAGCGTTGCGGCGTGGGAGACCCAGTACTTC
CDR3aa: CSVAAWETQYF

v_gene: TRBV5-5
j_gene: TRBJ1-5
d_gene: TRBD1
abundance: NA
CDR3nt: TGTGCCAGCAGCTTGGGACAGGGGGCCGGGCAGCCCCAGCATTTT
CDR3aa: CASSLGQGAGQPQHF